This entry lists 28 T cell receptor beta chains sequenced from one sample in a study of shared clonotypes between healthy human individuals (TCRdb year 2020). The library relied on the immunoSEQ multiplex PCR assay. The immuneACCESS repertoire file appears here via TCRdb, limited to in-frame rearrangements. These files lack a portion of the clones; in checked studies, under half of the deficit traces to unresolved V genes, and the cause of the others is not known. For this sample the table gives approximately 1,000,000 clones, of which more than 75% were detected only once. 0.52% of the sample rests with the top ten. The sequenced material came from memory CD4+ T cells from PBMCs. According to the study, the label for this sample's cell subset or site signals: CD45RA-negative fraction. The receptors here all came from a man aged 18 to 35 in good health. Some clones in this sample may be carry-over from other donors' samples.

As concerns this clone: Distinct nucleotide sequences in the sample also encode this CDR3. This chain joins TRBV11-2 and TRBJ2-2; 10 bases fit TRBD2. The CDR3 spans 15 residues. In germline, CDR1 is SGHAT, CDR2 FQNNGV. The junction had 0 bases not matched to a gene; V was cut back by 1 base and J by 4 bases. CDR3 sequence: CASSLGLAGTGELFF. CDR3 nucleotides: TGTGCCAGCAGCTTAGGACTAGCGGGCACCGGGGAGCTGTTTTTT. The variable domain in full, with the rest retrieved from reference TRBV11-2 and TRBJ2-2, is EAGVAQSPRYKIIEKRQSVAFWCNPISGHATLYWYQQILGQGPKLLIQFQNNGVVDDSQLPKDRFSAERLKGVDSTLKIQPAKLEDSAVYLCASSLGLAGTGELFFGEGSRLTVL.

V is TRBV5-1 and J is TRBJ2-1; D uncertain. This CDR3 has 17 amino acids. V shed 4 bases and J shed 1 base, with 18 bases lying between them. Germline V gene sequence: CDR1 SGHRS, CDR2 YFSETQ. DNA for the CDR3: TGCGCCAGCAGCAGATTTTGGGATAGGTTTTCCTACAATGAGCAGTTCTTC. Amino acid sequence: CASSRFWDRFSYNEQFF. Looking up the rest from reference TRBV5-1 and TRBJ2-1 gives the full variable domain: KAGVTQTPRYLIKTRGQQVTLSCSPISGHRSVSWYQQTPGQGLQFLFEYFSETQRNKGNFPGRFSGRQFSNSRSEMNVSTLELGDSALYLCASSRFWDRFSYNEQFFGPGTRLTVL.

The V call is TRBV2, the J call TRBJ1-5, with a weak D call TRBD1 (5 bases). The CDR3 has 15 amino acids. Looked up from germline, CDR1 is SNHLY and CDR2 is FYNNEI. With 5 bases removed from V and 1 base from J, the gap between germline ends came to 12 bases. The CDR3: CASSHPGLSNQPQHF. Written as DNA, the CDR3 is TGTGCCAGCAGTCACCCAGGGTTAAGCAATCAGCCCCAGCATTTT.

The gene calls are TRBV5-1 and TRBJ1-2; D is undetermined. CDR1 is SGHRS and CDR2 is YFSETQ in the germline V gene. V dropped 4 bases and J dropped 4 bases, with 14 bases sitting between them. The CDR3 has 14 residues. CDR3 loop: CASSLKPGSYGYTF. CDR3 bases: TGCGCCAGCAGCCTCAAACCCGGGAGCTATGGCTACACCTTC.

The DNA of the CDR3 is TGTGCCACCAGCTACCCCCCCTCTGGAAACACCATATATTTT. Protein sequence: CATSYPPSGNTIYF. The rearrangement joins TRBV15 to TRBJ1-3, with D unclear. Between the trimmed V and J ends, which lost 5 bases and 0 bases, there was a span of 8 bases. The CDR3 consists of 14 residues. Germline CDR1 is LNHNV and CDR2 is YYDKDF (reference sequence). The full variable domain, rest sourced from reference TRBV15 and TRBJ1-3, is DAMVIQNPRYQVTQFGKPVTLSCSQTLNHNVMYWYQQKSSQAPKLLFHYYDKDFNNEADTPDNFQSRRPNTSFCFLDIRSPGLGDTAMYLCATSYPPSGNTIYFGEGSWLTVV.

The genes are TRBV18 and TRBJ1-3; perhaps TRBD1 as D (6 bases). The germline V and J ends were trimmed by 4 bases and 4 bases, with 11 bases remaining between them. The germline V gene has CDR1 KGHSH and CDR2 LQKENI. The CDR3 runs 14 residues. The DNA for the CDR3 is TGTGCCAGCTCACGGGACACTAACGGAAACACCATATATTTT. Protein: CASSRDTNGNTIYF.

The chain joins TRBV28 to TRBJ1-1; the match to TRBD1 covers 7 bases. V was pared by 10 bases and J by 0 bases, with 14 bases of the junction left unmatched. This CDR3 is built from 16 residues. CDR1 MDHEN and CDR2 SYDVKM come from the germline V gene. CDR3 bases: TGTGCCACTCAAAAGGGGGCGCAGAGGGTGAACACTGAAGCTTTCTTT. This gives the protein CATQKGAQRVNTEAFF.

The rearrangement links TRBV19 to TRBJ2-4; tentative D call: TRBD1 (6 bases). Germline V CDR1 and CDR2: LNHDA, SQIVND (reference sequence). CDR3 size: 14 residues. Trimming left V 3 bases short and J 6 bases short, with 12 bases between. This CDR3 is CASSIQGSLNIQYF. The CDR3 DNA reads TGTGCCAGTAGTATTCAGGGGTCCTTAAACATTCAGTACTTC. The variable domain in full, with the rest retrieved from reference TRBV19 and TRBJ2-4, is DGGITQSPKYLFRKEGQNVTLSCEQNLNHDAMYWYRQDPGQGLRLIYYSQIVNDFQKGDIAEGYSVSREKKESFPLTVTSAQKNPTAFYLCASSIQGSLNIQYFGAGTRLSVL.

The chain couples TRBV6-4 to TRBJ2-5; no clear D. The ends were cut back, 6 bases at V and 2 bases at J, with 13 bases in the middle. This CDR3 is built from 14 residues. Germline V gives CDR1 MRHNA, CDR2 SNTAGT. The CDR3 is CASRPPISQETQYF. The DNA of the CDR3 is TGTGCCAGCAGACCCCCAATCTCTCAAGAGACCCAGTACTTC.

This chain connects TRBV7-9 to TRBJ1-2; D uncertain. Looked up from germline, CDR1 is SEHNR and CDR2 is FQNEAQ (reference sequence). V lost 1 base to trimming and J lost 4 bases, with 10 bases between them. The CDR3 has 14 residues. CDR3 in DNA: TGTGCCAGCAGCTTAGGGGAAGGGATCTATGGCTACACCTTC. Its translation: CASSLGEGIYGYTF.

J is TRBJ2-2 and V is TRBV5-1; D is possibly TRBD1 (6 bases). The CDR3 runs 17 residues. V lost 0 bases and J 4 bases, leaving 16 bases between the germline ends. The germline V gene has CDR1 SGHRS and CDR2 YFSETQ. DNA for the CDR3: TGCGCCAGCAGCTTGGGGGGGCTAGCTCGGAGCACCGGGGAGCTGTTTTTT. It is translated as CASSLGGLARSTGELFF. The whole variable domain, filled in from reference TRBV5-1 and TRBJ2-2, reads KAGVTQTPRYLIKTRGQQVTLSCSPISGHRSVSWYQQTPGQGLQFLFEYFSETQRNKGNFPGRFSGRQFSNSRSEMNVSTLELGDSALYLCASSLGGLARSTGELFFGEGSRLTVL.

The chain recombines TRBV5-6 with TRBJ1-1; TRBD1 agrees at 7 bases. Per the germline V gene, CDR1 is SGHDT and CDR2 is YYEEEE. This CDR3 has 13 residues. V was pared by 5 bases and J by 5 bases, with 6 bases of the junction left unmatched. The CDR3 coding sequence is TGTGCCAGCAGTTACACAGGGGTTACTGAAGCTTTCTTT. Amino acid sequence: CASSYTGVTEAFF.

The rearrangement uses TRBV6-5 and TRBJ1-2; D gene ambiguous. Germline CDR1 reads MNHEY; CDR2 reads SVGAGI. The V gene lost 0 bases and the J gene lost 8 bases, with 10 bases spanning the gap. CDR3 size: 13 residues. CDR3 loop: CASSYSQGLGYTF. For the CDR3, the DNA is TGTGCCAGCAGTTACTCGCAAGGGCTCGGCTACACCTTC.

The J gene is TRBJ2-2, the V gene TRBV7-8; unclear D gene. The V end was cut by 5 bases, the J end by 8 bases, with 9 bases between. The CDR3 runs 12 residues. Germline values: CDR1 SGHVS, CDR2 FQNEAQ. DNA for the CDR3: TGTGCCAGCAGCCGTAACTCTGGGGAGCTGTTTTTT. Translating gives CASSRNSGELFF. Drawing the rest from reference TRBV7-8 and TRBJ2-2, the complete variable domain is GAGVSQSPRYKVAKRGQDVALRCDPISGHVSLFWYQQALGQGPEFLTYFQNEAQLDKSGLPSDRFFAERPEGSVSTLKIQRTQQEDSAVYLCASSRNSGELFFGEGSRLTVL.

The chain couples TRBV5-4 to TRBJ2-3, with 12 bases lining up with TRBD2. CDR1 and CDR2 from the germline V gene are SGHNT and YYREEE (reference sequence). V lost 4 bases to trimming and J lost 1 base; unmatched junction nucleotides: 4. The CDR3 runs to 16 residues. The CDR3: CASSPTSGRRTDTQYF. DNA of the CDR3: TGTGCCAGCAGCCCGACTAGCGGGAGACGCACAGATACGCAGTATTTT.

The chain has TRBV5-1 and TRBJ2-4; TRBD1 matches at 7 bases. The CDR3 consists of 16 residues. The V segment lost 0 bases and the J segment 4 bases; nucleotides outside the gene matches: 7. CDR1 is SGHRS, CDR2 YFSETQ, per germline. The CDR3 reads CASSLGGTALKNIQYF. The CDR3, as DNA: TGCGCCAGCAGCTTGGGGGGGACAGCCCTTAAAAACATTCAGTACTTC.

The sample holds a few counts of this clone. In DNA, the CDR3 is TGTGCCAGCAGACCCGGAGTTTTGGGGGATAACTATGGCTACACCTTC. The encoded protein is CASRPGVLGDNYGYTF. V is TRBV28 and J is TRBJ1-2, with D tentatively TRBD1 (5 bases). CDR1 MDHEN and CDR2 SYDVKM come from the germline V gene. Trimming removed 6 bases at V and 1 base at J, with 18 bases between. The CDR3 spans 16 residues.

CDR3 protein: CASSEAGTGRAFF. Written as DNA, the CDR3 is TGTGCCAGCAGTGAAGCCGGGACAGGCCGGGCTTTCTTT. J is TRBJ1-1 and V is TRBV6-1; 8 nucleotides match TRBD1. The length of the CDR3 is 13 residues. Germline CDR1 reads MNHNS; CDR2 reads SASEGT. Trimming took 0 bases from V and 11 from J; bases not matched to a gene: 5.

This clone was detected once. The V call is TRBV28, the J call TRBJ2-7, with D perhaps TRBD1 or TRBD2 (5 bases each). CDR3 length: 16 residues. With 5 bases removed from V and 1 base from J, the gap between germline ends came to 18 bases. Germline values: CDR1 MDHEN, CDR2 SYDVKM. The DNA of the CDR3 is TGTGCCAGCAGTCCTCGGGGCCTTGTAGGATCCTACGAGCAGTACTTC. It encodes CASSPRGLVGSYEQYF.

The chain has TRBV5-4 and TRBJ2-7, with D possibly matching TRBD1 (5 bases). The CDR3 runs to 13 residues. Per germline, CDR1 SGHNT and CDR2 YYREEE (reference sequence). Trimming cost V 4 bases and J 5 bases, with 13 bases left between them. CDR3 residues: CASSPRGRDEQYF. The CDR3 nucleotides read TGTGCCAGCAGCCCAAGGGGCCGGGACGAGCAGTACTTC.

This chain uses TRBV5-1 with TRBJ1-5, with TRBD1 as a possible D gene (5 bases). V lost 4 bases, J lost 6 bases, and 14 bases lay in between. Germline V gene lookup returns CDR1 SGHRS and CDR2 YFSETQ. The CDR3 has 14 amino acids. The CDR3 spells CASSPGNTGQPQHF. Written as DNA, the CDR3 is TGCGCCAGCAGCCCAGGGAACACGGGTCAGCCCCAGCATTTT.

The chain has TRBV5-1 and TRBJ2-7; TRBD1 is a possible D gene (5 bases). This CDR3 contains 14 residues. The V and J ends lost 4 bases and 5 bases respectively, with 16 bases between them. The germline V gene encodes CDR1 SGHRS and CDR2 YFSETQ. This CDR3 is CASSPGREVNEQYF. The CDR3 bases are TGCGCCAGCAGCCCCGGCAGGGAAGTCAACGAGCAGTACTTC.

This chain's CDR3 is CASSLGAGLKLETQYF. Here the CDR3 DNA reads TGTGCCAGCAGTTTAGGCGCGGGACTAAAGTTAGAGACCCAGTACTTC. The chain employs TRBV28 and TRBJ2-5; 7 bases align to TRBD2. This CDR3 spans 16 amino acids. CDR1 and CDR2 (germline): MDHEN, SYDVKM. The trim removed 2 bases at V and 4 bases at J, leaving 10 bases unmatched.

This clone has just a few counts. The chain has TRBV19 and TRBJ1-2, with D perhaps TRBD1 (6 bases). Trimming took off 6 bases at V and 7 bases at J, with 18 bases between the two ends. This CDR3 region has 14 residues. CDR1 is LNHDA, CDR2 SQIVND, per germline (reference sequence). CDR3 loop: CASRRAGTTFGYTF. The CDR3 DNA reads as TGTGCCAGTAGACGTGCCGGGACAACCTTTGGCTACACCTTC. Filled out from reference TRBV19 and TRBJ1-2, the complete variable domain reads DGGITQSPKYLFRKEGQNVTLSCEQNLNHDAMYWYRQDPGQGLRLIYYSQIVNDFQKGDIAEGYSVSREKKESFPLTVTSAQKNPTAFYLCASRRAGTTFGYTFGSGTRLTVV.

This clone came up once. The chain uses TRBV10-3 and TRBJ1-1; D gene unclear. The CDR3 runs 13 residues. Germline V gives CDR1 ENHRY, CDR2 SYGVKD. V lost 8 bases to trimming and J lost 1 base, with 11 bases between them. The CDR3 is CAIAVQENTEAFF. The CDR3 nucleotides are TGTGCCATCGCGGTCCAAGAGAACACTGAAGCTTTCTTT.

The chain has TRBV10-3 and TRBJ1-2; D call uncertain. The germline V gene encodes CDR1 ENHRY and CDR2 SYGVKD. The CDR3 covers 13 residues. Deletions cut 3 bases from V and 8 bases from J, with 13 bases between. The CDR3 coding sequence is TGTGCCATCAGTGAATCGGGGAAGGAGGGCTACACCTTC. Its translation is CAISESGKEGYTF.

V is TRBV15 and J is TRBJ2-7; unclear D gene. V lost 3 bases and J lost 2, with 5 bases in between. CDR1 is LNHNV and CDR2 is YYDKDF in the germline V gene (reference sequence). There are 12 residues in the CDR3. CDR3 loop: CATSRDPYEQYF. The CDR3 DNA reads TGTGCCACCAGCAGGGACCCCTACGAGCAGTACTTC.

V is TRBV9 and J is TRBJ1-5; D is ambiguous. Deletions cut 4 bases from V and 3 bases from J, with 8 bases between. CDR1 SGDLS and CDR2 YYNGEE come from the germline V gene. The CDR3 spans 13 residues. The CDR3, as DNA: TGTGCCAGCAGCATAGACATCAATCAGCCCCAGCATTTT. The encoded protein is CASSIDINQPQHF.